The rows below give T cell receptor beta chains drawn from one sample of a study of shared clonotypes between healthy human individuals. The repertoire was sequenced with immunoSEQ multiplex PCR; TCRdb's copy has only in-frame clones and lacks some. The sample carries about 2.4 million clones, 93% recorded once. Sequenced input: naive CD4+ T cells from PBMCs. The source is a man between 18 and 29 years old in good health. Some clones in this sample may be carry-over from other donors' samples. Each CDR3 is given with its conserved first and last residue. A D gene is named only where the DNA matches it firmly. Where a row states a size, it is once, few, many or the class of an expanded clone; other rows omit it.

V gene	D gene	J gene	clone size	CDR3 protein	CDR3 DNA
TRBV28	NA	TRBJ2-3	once	CASSLGQDTQYF	TGTGCCAGCAGTTTAGGGCAGGATACGCAGTATTTT
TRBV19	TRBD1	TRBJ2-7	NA	CASRQGPDYEQYF	TGTGCCAGTAGACAGGGGCCGGACTACGAGCAGTACTTC
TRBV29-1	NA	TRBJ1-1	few	CSVGGVMNTEAFF	TGCAGCGTCGGCGGGGTAATGAACACTGAAGCTTTCTTT
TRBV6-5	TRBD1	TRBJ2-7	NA	CASSYSPGQIYEQYF	TGTGCCAGCAGTTACTCCCCGGGACAGATATACGAGCAGTACTTC
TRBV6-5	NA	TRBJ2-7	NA	CASSSTYEQYF	TGTGCCAGCAGTTCCACTTACGAGCAGTACTTC
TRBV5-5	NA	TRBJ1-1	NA	CASRFRANSETEAFF	TGTGCCAGCAGGTTCCGGGCCAACTCCGAAACTGAAGCTTTCTTT
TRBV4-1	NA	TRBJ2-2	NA	CASRRPGGSGELFF	TGCGCCAGCAGGCGGCCAGGGGGGTCCGGGGAGCTGTTTTTT
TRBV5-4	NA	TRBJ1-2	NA	CASSLARQGNYGYTF	TGTGCCAGCAGCTTGGCCCGGCAGGGCAACTATGGCTACACCTTC
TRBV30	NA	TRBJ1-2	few	CAWSRLGLGGYTF	TGTGCCTGGAGTCGACTGGGGCTAGGAGGCTACACCTTC
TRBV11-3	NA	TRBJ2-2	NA	CASRSGGSTGELFF	TGTGCCAGCAGGTCAGGGGGGAGCACCGGGGAGCTGTTTTTT
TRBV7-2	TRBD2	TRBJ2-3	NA	CASSLALAGGLDTQYF	TGTGCCAGCAGCTTAGCGCTAGCGGGAGGGTTGGATACGCAGTATTTT
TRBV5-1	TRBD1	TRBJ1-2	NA	CASSFQGDSYGYTF	TGCGCCAGCAGCTTCCAAGGGGACAGCTATGGCTACACCTTC
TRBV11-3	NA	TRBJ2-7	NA	CASSLGGAGRYEQYF	TGTGCCAGCAGCTTAGGCGGGGCAGGTCGATACGAGCAGTACTTC
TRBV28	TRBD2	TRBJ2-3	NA	CASSVSSGRAADTQYF	TGTGCCAGCAGTGTATCTAGCGGGAGGGCTGCAGATACGCAGTATTTT
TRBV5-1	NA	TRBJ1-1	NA	CASSLGATGPEAFF	TGCGCCAGCAGCTTGGGCGCTACGGGACCTGAAGCTTTCTTT
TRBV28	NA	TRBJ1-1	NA	CASSDLRLVLTEAFF	TGTGCCAGCAGTGACCTCAGGTTAGTTTTGACTGAAGCTTTCTTT
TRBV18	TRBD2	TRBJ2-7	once	CASSAARAGGGSYEQYF	TGTGCCAGCTCAGCCGCCCGGGCGGGAGGGGGCTCCTACGAGCAGTACTTC
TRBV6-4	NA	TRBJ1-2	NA	CASSSTPWNGYTF	TGTGCCAGCTCTTCGACGCCTTGGAATGGCTACACCTTC
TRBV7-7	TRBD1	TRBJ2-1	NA	CASSLSDRRNNEQFF	TGTGCCAGCAGCTTATCGGACAGGCGCAACAATGAGCAGTTCTTC
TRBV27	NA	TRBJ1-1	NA	CASSFAQNTEAFF	TGTGCCAGCAGCTTTGCCCAGAACACTGAAGCTTTCTTT
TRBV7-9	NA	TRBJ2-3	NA	CASSLGQGADTQYF	TGTGCCAGCAGCTTAGGGCAGGGTGCAGATACGCAGTATTTT
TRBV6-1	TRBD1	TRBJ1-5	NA	CASSGRRQGSQPQHF	TGTGCCAGCAGTGGGCGCCGACAGGGGAGTCAGCCCCAGCATTTT
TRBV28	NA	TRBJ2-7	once	CASKSTSGESYEQYF	TGTGCCAGCAAGTCTACGTCCGGGGAATCCTACGAGCAGTACTTC
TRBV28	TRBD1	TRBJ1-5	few	CASSSGQVNQPQHF	TGTGCCAGCAGTTCCGGACAGGTTAATCAGCCCCAGCATTTT
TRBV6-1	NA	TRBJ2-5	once	CASSVQRGYGETQYF	TGTGCCAGCAGTGTCCAGAGGGGGTATGGAGAGACCCAGTACTTC
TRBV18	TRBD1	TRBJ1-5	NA	CASSPAAPRGSNQPQHF	TGTGCCAGCTCACCAGCGGCGCCCAGGGGGAGCAATCAGCCCCAGCATTTT
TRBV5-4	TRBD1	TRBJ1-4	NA	CASSRGTGGTEKLFF	TGTGCCAGCAGCCGAGGGACAGGGGGTACGGAAAAACTGTTTTTT
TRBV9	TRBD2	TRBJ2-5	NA	CASSVGIGAGEYQETQYF	TGTGCCAGCAGCGTAGGAATAGGGGCGGGAGAGTACCAAGAGACCCAGTACTTC
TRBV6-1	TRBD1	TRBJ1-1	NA	CASSPQGAAPPAFF	TGTGCCAGCAGCCCACAGGGGGCAGCCCCGCCAGCTTTCTTT
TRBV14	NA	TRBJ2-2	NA	CASSRSVTGELFF	TGTGCCAGCAGCCGGTCGGTCACCGGGGAGCTGTTTTTT